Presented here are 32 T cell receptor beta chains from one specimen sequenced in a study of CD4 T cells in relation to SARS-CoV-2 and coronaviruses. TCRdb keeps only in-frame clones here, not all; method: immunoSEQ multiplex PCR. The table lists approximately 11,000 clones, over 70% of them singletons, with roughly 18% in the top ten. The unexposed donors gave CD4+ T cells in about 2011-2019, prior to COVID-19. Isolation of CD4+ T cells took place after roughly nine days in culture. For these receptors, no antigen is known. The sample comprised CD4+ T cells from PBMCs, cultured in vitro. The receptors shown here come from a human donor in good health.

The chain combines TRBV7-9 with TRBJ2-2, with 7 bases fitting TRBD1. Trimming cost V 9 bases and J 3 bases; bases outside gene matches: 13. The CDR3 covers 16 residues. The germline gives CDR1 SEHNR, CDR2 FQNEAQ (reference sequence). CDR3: CARGHPGTAHTGELFF. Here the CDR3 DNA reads TGTGCCAGGGGTCATCCCGGGACAGCTCACACCGGGGAGCTGTTTTTT.

CDR3 loop: CAWSVRTGDAEAFF. In DNA, the CDR3 is TGTGCCTGGAGTGTCAGGACAGGGGACGCTGAAGCTTTCTTT. The chain has TRBV30 and TRBJ1-1; 9 bases line up with TRBD1. Germline CDR1 reads GTSNPN; CDR2 reads SVGIG (reference sequence). CDR3 length: 14 amino acids. With V trimmed by 0 bases and J by 6 bases, 5 bases remained unmatched.

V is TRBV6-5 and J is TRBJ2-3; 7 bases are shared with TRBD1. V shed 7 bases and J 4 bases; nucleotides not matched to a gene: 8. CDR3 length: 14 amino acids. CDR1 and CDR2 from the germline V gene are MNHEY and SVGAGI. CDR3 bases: TGTGCCAGCAACCGAGACAGGGTGGCAGATACGCAGTATTTT. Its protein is CASNRDRVADTQYF.

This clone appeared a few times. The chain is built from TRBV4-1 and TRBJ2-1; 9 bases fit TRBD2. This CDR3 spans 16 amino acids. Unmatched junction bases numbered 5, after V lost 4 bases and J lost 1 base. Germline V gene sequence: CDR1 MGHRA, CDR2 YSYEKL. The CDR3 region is CASSLPSGASYNEQFF. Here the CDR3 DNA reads TGCGCCAGCAGCCTCCCTAGCGGGGCGTCCTACAATGAGCAGTTCTTC.

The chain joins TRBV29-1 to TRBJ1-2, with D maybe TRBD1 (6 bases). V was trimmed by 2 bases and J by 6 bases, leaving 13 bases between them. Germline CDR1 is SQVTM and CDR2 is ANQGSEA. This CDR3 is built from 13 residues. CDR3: CSVESGQGNGYTF. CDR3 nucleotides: TGCAGCGTTGAATCGGGTCAGGGGAATGGCTACACCTTC. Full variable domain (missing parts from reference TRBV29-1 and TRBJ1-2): SAVISQKPSRDICQRGTSLTIQCQVDSQVTMMFWYRQQPGQSLTLIATANQGSEATYESGFVIDKFPISRPNLTFSTLTVSNMSPEDSSIYLCSVESGQGNGYTFGSGTRLTVV.

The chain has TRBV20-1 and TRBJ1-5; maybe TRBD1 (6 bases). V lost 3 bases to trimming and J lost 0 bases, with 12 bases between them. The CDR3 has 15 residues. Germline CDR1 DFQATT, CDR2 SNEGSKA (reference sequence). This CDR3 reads CSASQGIHSNQPQHF. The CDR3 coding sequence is TGCAGTGCTAGTCAGGGGATCCATAGCAATCAGCCCCAGCATTTT.

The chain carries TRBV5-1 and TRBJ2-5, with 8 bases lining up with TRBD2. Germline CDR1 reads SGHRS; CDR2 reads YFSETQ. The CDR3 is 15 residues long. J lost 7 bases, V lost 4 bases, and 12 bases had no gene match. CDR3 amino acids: CASSPRGSGIVTQYF. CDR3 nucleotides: TGCGCCAGCAGCCCCCGGGGTAGCGGGATCGTGACCCAGTACTTC.

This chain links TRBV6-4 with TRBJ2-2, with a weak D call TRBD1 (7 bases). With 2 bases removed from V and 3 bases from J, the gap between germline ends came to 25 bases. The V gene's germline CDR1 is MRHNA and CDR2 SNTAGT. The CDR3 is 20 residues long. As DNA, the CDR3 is TGTGCCAGCAGTGACGGGGCCCAGGGGGGCGGGCGCTGGGACACCGGGGAGCTGTTTTTT. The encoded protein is CASSDGAQGGGRWDTGELFF.

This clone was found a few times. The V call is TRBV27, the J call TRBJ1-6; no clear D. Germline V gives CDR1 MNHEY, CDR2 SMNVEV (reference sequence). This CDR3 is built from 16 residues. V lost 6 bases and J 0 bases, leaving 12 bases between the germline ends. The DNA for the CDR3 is TGTGCCAGCAGAGATAGGCGGAGCTCCTATAATTCACCCCTCCACTTT. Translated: CASRDRRSSYNSPLHF.

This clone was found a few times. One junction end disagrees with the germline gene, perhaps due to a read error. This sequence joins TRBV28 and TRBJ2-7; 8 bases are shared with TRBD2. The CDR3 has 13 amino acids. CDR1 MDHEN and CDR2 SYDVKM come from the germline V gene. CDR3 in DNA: TGTGCCAGCAGTCTCCGAGGGACTAGTATTTTGCACTTC. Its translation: CASSLRGTSILHF.

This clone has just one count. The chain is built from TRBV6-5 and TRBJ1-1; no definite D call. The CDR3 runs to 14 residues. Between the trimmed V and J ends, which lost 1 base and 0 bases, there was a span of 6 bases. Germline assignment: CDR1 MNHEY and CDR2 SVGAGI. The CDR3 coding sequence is TGTGCCAGCAGTTACTACGGATTGAACACTGAAGCTTTCTTT. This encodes CASSYYGLNTEAFF.

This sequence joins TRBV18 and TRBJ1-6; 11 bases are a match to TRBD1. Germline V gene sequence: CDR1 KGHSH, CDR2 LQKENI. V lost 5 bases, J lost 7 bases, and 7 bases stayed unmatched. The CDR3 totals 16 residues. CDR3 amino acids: CASSRAGTGGNSPLHF. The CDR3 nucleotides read TGTGCCAGCTCAAGAGCCGGGACAGGGGGGAATTCACCCCTCCACTTT. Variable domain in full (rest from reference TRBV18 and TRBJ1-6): NAGVMQNPRHLVRRRGQEARLRCSPMKGHSHVYWYRQLPEEGLKFMVYLQKENIIDESGMPKERFSAEFPKEGPSILRIQQVVRGDSAAYFCASSRAGTGGNSPLHFGNGTRLTVT.

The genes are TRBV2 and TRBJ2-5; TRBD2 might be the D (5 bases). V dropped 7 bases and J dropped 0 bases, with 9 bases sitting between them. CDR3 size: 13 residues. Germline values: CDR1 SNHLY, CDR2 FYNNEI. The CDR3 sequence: CASNPGYQETQYF. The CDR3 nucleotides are TGTGCCAGCAATCCGGGGTACCAAGAGACCCAGTACTTC.

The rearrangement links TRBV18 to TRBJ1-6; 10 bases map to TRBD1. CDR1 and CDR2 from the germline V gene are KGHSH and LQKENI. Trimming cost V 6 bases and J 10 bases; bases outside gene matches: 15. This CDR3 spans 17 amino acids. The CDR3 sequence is CASSPDRGALGSSPLHF. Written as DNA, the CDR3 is TGTGCCAGCTCGCCGGACAGGGGGGCCCTCGGTTCATCACCCCTCCACTTT. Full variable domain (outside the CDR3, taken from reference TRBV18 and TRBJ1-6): NAGVMQNPRHLVRRRGQEARLRCSPMKGHSHVYWYRQLPEEGLKFMVYLQKENIIDESGMPKERFSAEFPKEGPSILRIQQVVRGDSAAYFCASSPDRGALGSSPLHFGNGTRLTVT.

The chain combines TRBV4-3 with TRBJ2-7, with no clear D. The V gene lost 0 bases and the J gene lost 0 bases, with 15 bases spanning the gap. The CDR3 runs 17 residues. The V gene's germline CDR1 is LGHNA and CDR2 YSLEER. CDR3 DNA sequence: TGCGCCAGCAGCCAAGAGGTAAAAAGCCAATACTCCTACGAGCAGTACTTC. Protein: CASSQEVKSQYSYEQYF.

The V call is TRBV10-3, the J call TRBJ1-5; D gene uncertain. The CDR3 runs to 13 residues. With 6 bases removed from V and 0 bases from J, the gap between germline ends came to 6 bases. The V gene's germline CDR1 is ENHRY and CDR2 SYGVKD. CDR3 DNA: TGTGCCATCAGCCAGGATAGCAATCAGCCCCAGCATTTT. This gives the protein CAISQDSNQPQHF.

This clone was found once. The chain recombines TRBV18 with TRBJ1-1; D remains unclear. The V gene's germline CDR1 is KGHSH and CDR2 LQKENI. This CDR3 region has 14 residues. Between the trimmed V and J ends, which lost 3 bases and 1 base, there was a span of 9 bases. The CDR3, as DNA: TGTGCCAGCTCACCGGGTATAGGGAACACTGAAGCTTTCTTT. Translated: CASSPGIGNTEAFF. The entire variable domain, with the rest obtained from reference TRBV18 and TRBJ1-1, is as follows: NAGVMQNPRHLVRRRGQEARLRCSPMKGHSHVYWYRQLPEEGLKFMVYLQKENIIDESGMPKERFSAEFPKEGPSILRIQQVVRGDSAAYFCASSPGIGNTEAFFGQGTRLTVV.

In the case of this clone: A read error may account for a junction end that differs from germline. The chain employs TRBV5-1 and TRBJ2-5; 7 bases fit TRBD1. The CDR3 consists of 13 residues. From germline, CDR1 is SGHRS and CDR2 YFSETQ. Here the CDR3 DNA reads TGCGCCAACAGCGAAGGGGGCGCGGAGACCCAGTACTTC. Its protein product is CANSEGGAETQYF.

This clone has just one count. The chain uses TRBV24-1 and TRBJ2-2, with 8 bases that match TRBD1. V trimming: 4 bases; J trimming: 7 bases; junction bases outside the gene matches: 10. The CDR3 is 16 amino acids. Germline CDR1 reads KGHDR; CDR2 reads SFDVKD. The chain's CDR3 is CATSDLVTGAGGELFF. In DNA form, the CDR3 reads TGTGCCACCAGTGACCTGGTGACAGGGGCGGGCGGGGAGCTGTTTTTT.

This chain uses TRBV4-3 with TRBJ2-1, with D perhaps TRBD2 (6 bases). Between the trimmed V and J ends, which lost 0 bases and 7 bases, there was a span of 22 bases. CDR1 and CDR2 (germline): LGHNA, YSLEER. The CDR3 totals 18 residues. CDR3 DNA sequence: TGCGCCAGCAGCCAAGATAGTGCCGGGAGTACCATTTTGAATGAGCAGTTCTTC. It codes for CASSQDSAGSTILNEQFF.

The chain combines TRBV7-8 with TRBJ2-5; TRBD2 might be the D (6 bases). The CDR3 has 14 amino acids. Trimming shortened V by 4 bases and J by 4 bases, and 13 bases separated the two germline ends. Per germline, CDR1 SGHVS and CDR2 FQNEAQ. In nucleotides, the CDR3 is TGTGCCAGCAGCTCCAGACTAGTGAGAGAGACCCAGTACTTC. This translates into CASSSRLVRETQYF.

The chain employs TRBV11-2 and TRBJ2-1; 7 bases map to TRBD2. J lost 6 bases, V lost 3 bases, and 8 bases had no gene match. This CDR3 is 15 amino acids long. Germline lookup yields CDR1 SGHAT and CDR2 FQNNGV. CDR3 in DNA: TGTGCCAGCAGCTTCGTAGCGGGCAATACCAATGAGCAGTTCTTC. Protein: CASSFVAGNTNEQFF.

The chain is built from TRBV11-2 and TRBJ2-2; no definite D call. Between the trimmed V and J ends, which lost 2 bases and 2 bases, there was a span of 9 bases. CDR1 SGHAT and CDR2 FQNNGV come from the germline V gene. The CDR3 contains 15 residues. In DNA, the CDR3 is TGTGCCAGCAGCTTATCGGCGCTTAACACCGGGGAGCTGTTTTTT. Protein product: CASSLSALNTGELFF.

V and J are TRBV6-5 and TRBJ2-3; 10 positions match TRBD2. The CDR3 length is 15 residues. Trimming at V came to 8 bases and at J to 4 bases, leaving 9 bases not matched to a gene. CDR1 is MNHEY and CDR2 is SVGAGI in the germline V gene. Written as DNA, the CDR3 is TGTGCCAGCCAGGCTAGCGGGAGTATCGCAGATACGCAGTATTTT. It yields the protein CASQASGSIADTQYF.

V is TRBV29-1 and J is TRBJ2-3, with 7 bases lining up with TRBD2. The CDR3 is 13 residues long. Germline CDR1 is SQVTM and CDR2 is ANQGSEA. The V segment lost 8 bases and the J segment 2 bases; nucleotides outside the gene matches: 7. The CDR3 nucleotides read TGCAGCCTGGGGGGGGAAATCACAGATACGCAGTATTTT. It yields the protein CSLGGEITDTQYF.

The CDR3 DNA sequence: TGTGCCACCAGTGATCTGAGGGGCTACACCTTC. This translates into CATSDLRGYTF. This rearrangement joins TRBV24-1 to TRBJ1-2; unclear D gene. This CDR3 is 11 amino acids long. With 3 bases removed from V and 8 bases from J, the gap between germline ends came to 6 bases. Germline V CDR1 and CDR2: KGHDR, SFDVKD.

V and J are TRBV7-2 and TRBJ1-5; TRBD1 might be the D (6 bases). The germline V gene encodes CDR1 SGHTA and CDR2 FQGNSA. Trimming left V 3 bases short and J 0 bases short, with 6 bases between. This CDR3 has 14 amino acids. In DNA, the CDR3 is TGTGCCAGCAGCTTGACAGGTAGCAATCAGCCCCAGCATTTT. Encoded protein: CASSLTGSNQPQHF.

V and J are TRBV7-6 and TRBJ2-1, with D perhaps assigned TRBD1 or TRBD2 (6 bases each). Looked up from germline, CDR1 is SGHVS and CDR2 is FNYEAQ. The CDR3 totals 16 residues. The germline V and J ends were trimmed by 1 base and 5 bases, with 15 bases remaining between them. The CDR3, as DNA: TGTGCCAGCAGCTTAGGACCCGGGGGCGCCCACAATGAGCAGTTCTTC. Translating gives CASSLGPGGAHNEQFF.

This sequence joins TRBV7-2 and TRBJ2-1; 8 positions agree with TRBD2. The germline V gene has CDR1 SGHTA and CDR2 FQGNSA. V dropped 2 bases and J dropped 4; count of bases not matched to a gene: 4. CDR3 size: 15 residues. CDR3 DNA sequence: TGTGCCAGCAGCTTATCGGTAGCGGGATACAATGAGCAGTTCTTC. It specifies CASSLSVAGYNEQFF.

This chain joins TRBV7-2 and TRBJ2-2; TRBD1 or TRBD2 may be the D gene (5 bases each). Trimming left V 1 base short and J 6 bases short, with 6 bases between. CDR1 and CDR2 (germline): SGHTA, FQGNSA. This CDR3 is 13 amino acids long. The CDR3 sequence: CASSLGGSGELFF. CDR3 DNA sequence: TGTGCCAGCAGCTTAGGGGGGTCCGGGGAGCTGTTTTTT.

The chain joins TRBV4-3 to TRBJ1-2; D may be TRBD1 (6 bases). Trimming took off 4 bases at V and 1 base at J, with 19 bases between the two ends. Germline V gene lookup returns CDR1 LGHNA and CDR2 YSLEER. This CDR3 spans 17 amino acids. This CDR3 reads CASSRVLGAGGNYGYTF. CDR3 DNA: TGCGCCAGCAGCCGCGTACTGGGGGCTGGCGGTAACTATGGCTACACCTTC.

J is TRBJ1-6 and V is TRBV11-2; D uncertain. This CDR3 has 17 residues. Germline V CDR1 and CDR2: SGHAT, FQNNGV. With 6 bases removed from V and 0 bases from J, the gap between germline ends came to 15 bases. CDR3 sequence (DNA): TGTGCCAGCAGGAACCCGTACGCCAGCTCCTATAATTCACCCCTCCACTTT. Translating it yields CASRNPYASSYNSPLHF.